This T cell receptor beta chain was sequenced during a study of CD8 T cells in Susac syndrome (dated by TCRdb to about 2019). A note on the overall study: Among the sequenced Susac syndrome patients, about 6 had clinically active disease and roughly 8 were in clinical remission. At blood withdrawal, Susac syndrome patients were therapy-naive, treated with corticosteroids (with IVIg additionally given to some), or treated with IVIg alone. Whether CD8+ T cell activation and differentiation in Susac syndrome was antigen driven was tested using repertoire sequencing. Clonality of the CD8+ T cell repertoire was compared between more than 9 healthy donors, roughly 14 Susac syndrome patients and about 15 multiple sclerosis patients. What the authors observed across the whole study: In the total CD8+ and CD8+ TEMRA repertoires, 15 to 20 and five Susac-specific public clones, respectively, were identified. CD8+ repertoires in Susac syndrome showed clonal expansion, which was highest in CD8+ TEMRA cells and was greater in clinically active patients than in remitting patients. The TCR sequencing and HLA analysis was acknowledged to have included a relatively small number of individuals.

Worth noting for this clonotype: The antigen it binds to is not known. The sample holds no much larger clone one base away, and base qualities are not on file.

The V and J ends are trimmed by 6 bases and 4 bases, leaving 15 bases between them. The CDR1 and CDR2 encoded by the germline V gene (reference sequence) are MNHEY and SMNVEV. From the cysteine through the phenylalanine, the CDR3 covers 14 amino acids. Only the CDR3 DNA stays, 42 bases, in frame from base 1. Peripheral blood CD8+ and CD4+ T cells from healthy donors, Susac syndrome patients and multiple sclerosis patients were profiled by high-throughput TCR beta sequencing. Recently defined diagnostic criteria for definite or probable disease were met by the Susac syndrome patients. Bulk CD8+ and CD4+ T cells were purified by magnetic negative isolation, whereas CD8+ TEMRA cells were enriched by FACS. Blood was drawn into EDTA tubes, processed within 24 hours, and PBMCs were isolated by density gradient centrifugation. PBMCs destined for TCR sequencing were cryopreserved in liquid nitrogen and later thawed in a 37 °C water bath. A purity of at least 90% was achieved for sorted or isolated CD4+, CD8+ and CD8+ TEMRA cells.

RNA was extracted using the RNeasy kit, and about 0.45 to 1 microgram was reverse transcribed with random hexamers. The immunoSEQ multiplex PCR assay, which covers 54 Vbeta and 13 Jbeta segments, was used to amplify TCR beta CDR3 regions. PCR amplification bias was corrected using a synthetic template baseline for primer optimization and computational correction. The original pipeline was this. Reads were annotated to V, D and J genes per IMGT and analyzed with immunoSEQ Analyzer, keeping only productive sequences. Clonality was calculated as one minus the Shannon entropy normalized by log2 of the number of productive unique sequences. For each patient and control, public and private clones were evaluated within the 100 most prevalent clones. Clones were defined as Susac-specific when absent from the healthy and MS cohorts, from 1052 published viral clones and from other ImmuneACCESS disease sequences. Clones were called with MiXCR by TCRdb after fastp trimmed the public reads at Q25, and only in-frame beta chains were retained. Identical CDR3 protein sequences are pooled into one entry, listed with their most common genes and DNA. TCRdb assigned the V and J calls; the authors' analysis was not used. This sample gives roughly 100,000 distinct CDR3 sequences in total; 90% to 97% of them show up just once. Roughly 0.62% of the sample belongs to the ten largest clones.

The chain is made from TRBV27 and TRBJ1-2, and TRBD1 may be the D gene, going by 5 matching bases. This TCR derives from a human donor with Susac syndrome. Sequencing input: CD8+ T cells from PBMCs. CDR3 reads: CASRVGHGPYGYTF. The nucleotide sequence is given as TGTGCCAGCAGAGTCGGACACGGACCCTATGGCTACACCTTC.